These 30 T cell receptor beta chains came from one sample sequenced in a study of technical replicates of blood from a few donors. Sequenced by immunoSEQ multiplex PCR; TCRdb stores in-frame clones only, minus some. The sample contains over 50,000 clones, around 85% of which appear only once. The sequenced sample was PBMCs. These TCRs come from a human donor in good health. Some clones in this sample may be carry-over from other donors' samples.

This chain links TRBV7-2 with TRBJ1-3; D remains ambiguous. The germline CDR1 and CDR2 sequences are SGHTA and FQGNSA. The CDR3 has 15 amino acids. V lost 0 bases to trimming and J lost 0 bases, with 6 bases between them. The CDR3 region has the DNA TGTGCCAGCAGCTTAGCGGCAGTCTCTGGAAACACCATATATTTT. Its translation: CASSLAAVSGNTIYF.

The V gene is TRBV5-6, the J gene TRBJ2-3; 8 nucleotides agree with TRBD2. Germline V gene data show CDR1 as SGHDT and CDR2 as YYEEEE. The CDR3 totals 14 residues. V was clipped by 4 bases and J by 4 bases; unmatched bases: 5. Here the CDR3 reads CASSGSGGSDTQYF. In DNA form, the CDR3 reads TGTGCCAGCAGCGGAAGCGGGGGTTCAGATACGCAGTATTTT.

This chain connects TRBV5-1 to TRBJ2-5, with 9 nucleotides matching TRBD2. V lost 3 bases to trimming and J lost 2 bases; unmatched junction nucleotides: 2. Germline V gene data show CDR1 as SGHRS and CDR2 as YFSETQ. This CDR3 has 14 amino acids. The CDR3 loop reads CASSSGLAQETQYF. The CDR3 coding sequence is TGCGCCAGCAGCTCCGGACTAGCGCAAGAGACCCAGTACTTC.

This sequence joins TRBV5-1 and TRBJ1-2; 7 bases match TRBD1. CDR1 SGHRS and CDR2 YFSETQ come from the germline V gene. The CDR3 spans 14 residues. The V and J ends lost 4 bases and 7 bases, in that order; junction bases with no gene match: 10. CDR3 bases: TGCGCCAGCAGCCCCGAGACAGGGCCCGGTGGCTACACCTTC. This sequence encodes CASSPETGPGGYTF.

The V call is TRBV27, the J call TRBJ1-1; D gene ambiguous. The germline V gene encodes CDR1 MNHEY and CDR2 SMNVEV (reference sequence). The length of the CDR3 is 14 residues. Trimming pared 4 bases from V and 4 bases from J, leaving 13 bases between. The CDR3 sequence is CASSSYGRATEAFF. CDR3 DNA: TGTGCCAGCAGTTCCTATGGGAGGGCCACTGAAGCTTTCTTT.

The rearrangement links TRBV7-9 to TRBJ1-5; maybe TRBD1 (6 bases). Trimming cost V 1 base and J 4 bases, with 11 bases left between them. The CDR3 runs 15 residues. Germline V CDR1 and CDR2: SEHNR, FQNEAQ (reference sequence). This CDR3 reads CASSLGDRSNQPQHF. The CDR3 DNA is TGTGCCAGCAGCTTAGGCGACAGGAGTAATCAGCCCCAGCATTTT.

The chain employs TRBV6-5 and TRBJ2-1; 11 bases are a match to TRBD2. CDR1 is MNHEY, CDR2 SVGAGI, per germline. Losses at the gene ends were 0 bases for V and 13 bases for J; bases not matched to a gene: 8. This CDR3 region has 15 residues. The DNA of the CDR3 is TGTGCCAGCAGTTACTCTATTAGCGGGGGGGCCCCCCAGTTCTTC. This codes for CASSYSISGGAPQFF.

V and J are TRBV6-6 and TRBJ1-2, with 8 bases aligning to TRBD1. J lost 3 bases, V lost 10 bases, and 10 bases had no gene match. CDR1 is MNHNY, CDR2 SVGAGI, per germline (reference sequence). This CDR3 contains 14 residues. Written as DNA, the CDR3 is TGTGCCACTCTGGGCAGGGGGCGCGACTATGGCTACACCTTC. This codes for CATLGRGRDYGYTF.

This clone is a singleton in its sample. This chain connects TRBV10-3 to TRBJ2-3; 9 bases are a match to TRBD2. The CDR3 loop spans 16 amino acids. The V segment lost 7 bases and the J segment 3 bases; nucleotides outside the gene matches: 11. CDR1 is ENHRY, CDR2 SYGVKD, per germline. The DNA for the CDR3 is TGTGCCATCAAACCTCTTAGCGGGGGAGGGACAGATACGCAGTATTTT. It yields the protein CAIKPLSGGGTDTQYF.

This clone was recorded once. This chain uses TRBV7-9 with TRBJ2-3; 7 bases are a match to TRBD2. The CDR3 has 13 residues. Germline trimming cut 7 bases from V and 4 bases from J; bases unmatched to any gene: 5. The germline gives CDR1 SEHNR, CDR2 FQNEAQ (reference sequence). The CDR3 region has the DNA TGTGCCAGCAAGGGAGGGCACCCAGATACGCAGTATTTT. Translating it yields CASKGGHPDTQYF.

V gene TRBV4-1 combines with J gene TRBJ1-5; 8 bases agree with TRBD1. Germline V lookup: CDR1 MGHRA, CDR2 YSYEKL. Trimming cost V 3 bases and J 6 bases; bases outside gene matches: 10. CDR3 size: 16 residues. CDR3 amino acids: CASSQQVQGALQPQHF. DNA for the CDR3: TGCGCCAGCAGCCAGCAGGTTCAGGGGGCCCTTCAGCCCCAGCATTTT.

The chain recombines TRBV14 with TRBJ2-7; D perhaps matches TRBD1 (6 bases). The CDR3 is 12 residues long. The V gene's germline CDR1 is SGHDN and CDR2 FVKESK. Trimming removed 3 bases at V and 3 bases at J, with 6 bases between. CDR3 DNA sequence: TGTGCCAGCAGCCACAGGGGCTACGAGCAGTACTTC. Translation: CASSHRGYEQYF. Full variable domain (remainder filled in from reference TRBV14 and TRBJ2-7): EAGVTQFPSHSVIEKGQTVTLRCDPISGHDNLYWYRRVMGKEIKFLLHFVKESKQDESGMPNNRFLAERTGGTYSTLKVQPAELEDSGVYFCASSHRGYEQYFGPGTRLTVT.

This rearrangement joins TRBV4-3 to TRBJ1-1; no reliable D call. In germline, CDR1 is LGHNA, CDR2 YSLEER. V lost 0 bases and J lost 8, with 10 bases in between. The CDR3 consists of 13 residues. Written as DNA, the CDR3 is TGCGCCAGCAGCCAAGATCTCGGTGCCGAAGCTTTCTTT. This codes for CASSQDLGAEAFF.

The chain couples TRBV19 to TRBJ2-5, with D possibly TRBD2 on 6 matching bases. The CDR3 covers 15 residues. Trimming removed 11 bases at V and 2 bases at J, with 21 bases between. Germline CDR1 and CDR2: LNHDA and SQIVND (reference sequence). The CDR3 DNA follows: TGTGCCTCCAGTCGGGTTGCGGGGTATCAAGAGACCCAGTACTTC. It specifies CASSRVAGYQETQYF. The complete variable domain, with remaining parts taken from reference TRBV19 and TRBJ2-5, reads DGGITQSPKYLFRKEGQNVTLSCEQNLNHDAMYWYRQDPGQGLRLIYYSQIVNDFQKGDIAEGYSVSREKKESFPLTVTSAQKNPTAFYLCASSRVAGYQETQYFGPGTRLLVL.

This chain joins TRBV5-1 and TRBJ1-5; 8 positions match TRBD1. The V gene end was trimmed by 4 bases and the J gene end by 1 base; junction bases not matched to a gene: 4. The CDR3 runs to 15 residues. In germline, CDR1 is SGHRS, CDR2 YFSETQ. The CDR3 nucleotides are TGCGCCAGCAGCCTGACAGGGGAGAGCAATCAGCCCCAGCATTTT. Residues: CASSLTGESNQPQHF. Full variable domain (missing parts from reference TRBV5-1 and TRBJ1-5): KAGVTQTPRYLIKTRGQQVTLSCSPISGHRSVSWYQQTPGQGLQFLFEYFSETQRNKGNFPGRFSGRQFSNSRSEMNVSTLELGDSALYLCASSLTGESNQPQHFGDGTRLSIL.

The CDR3 sequence: CATSRDPTGVDTQYF. CDR3 DNA: TGTGCCACCAGCAGAGACCCTACAGGGGTAGATACGCAGTATTTT. The chain uses TRBV15 and TRBJ2-3; 7 positions agree with TRBD1. The CDR3 extends over 15 amino acids. The trim removed 0 bases at V and 5 bases at J, leaving 5 bases unmatched. CDR1 and CDR2 (germline): LNHNV, YYDKDF (reference sequence).

CDR3 loop: CASSPDRGYGYTF. CDR3 coding DNA: TGTGCCAGCAGTCCCGACAGGGGCTATGGCTACACCTTC. The chain combines TRBV6-5 with TRBJ1-2; 8 nucleotides agree with TRBD1. CDR1 is MNHEY and CDR2 is SVGAGI in the germline V gene. The V and J ends lost 5 bases and 4 bases, in that order; junction bases with no gene match: 3. The CDR3 contains 13 residues.

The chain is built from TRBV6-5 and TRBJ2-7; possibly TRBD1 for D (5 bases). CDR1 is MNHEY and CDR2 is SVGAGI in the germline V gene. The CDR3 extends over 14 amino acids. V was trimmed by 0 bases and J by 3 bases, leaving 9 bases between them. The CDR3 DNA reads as TGTGCCAGCAGTTACTCGGCGGACAACTACGAGCAGTACTTC. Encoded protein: CASSYSADNYEQYF.

This chain's CDR3 is CASSPATFGYTF. In DNA, the CDR3 is TGTGCCAGCAGCCCCGCTACCTTTGGCTACACCTTC. The rearrangement links TRBV7-9 to TRBJ1-2, with no clear D. Germline values: CDR1 SEHNR, CDR2 FQNEAQ (reference sequence). This CDR3 comprises 12 residues. Between the trimmed V and J ends, which lost 5 bases and 7 bases, there was a span of 11 bases.

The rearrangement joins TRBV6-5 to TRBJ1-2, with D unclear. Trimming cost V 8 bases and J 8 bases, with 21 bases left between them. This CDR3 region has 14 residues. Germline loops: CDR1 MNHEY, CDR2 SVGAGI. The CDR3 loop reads CASRAQAPTLGYTF. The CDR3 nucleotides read TGTGCCAGCCGCGCGCAGGCCCCTACCCTGGGCTACACCTTC.

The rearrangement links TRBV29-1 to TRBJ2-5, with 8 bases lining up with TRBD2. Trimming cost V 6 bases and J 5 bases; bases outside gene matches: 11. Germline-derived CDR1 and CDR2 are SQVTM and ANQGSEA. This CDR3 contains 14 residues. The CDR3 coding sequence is TGCAGCGTCAAGCGGGAGTTAGGGTCGGAGACCCAGTACTTC. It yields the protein CSVKRELGSETQYF.

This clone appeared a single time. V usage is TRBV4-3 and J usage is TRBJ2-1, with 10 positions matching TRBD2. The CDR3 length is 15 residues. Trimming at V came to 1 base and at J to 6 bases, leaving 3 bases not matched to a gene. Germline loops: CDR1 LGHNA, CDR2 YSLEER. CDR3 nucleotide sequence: TGCGCCAGCAGCCAAGGGACTAGCGGAGGCAATGAGCAGTTCTTC. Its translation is CASSQGTSGGNEQFF.

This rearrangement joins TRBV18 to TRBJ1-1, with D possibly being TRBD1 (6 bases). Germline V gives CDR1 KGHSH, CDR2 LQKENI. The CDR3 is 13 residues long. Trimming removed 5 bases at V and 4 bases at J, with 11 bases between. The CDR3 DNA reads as TGTGCCAGCTCAGAGGGACAAACCACTGAAGCTTTCTTT. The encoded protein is CASSEGQTTEAFF. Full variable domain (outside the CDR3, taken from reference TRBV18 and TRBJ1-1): NAGVMQNPRHLVRRRGQEARLRCSPMKGHSHVYWYRQLPEEGLKFMVYLQKENIIDESGMPKERFSAEFPKEGPSILRIQQVVRGDSAAYFCASSEGQTTEAFFGQGTRLTVV.

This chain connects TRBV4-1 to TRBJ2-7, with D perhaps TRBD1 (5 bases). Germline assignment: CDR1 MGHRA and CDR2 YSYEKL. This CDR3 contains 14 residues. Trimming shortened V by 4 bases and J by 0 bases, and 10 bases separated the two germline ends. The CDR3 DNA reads TGCGCCAGCAGCCCGACAGAAGTCTCCTACGAGCAGTACTTC. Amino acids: CASSPTEVSYEQYF.

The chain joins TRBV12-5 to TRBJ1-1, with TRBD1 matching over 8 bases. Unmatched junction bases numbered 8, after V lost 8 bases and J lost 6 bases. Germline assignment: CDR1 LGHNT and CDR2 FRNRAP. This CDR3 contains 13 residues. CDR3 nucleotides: TGTGCTAGTTTGTCAGGGGGCTGGGCTGAAGCTTTCTTT. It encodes CASLSGGWAEAFF. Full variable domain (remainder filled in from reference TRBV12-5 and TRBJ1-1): DARVTQTPRHKVTEMGQEVTMRCQPILGHNTVFWYRQTMMQGLELLAYFRNRAPLDDSGMPKDRFSAEMPDATLATLKIQPSEPRDSAVYFCASLSGGWAEAFFGQGTRLTVV.

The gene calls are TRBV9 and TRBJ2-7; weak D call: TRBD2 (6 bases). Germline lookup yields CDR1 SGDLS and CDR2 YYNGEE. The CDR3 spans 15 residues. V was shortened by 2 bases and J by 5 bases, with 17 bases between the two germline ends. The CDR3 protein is CASSVVGTSTDEQYF. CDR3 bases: TGTGCCAGCAGCGTCGTCGGGACTTCCACCGACGAGCAGTACTTC.

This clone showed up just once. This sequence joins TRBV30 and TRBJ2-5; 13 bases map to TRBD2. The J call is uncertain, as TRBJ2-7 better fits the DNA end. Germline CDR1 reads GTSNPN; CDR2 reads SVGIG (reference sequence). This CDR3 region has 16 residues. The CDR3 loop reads CACYPGLAGSSYEQYF. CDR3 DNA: TGTGCCTGTTACCCGGGACTAGCGGGGAGCTCCTACGAGCAGTACTTC.

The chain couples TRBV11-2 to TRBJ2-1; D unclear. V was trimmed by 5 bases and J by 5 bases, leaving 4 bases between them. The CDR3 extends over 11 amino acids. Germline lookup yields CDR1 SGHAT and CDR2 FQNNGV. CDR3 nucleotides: TGTGCCAGCAGCCCTGACAATGAGCAGTTCTTC. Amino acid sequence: CASSPDNEQFF.

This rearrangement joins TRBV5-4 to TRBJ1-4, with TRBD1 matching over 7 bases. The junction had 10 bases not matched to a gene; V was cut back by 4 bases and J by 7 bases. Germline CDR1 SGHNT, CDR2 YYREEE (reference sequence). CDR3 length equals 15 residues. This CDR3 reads CASSAEGPGGEKLFF. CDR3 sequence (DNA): TGTGCCAGCAGCGCCGAGGGGCCAGGGGGTGAAAAACTGTTTTTT.

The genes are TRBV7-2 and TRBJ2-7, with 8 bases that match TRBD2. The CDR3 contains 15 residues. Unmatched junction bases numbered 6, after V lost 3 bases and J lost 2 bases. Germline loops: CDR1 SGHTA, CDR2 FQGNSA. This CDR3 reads CASSFGGGPTYEQYF. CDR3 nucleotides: TGTGCCAGCAGCTTCGGCGGGGGGCCTACCTACGAGCAGTACTTC.